This TCR beta chain was captured in a study of cytomegalovirus exposure and HLA in healthy donors. Study outcomes and limitations: Most of the TCR beta V segments (in an earlier analysis) were productive either about 87% or about 30% of the time.

60 Vbeta and 13 Jbeta primers were used in PCR. Some clones are missing from TCRdb's copy, which holds only in-frame ones; the method was immunoSEQ multiplex PCR. Here the sample spans some 85,000 clones, roughly three quarters being singletons. The CDR3 has 16 amino acids. Germline trimming cut 8 bases from V and 4 bases from J; bases unmatched to any gene: 13. From germline, CDR1 is ENHRY and CDR2 SYGVKD. For this clone: What it binds is not known.

The chain combines TRBV10-3 with TRBJ2-7; 11 nucleotides align to TRBD2. Sequencing was carried out using PBMCs. The receptor comes from a man aged 25 to 45 in good health and CMV-seronegative. DNA for the CDR3: TGTGCCATCCGGGGGACTAGCGGCCACAAACGTTACGAGCAGTACTTC. This codes for CAIRGTSGHKRYEQYF.